The entry that follows covers one T cell receptor (beta chain) sequence. This clonotype was seen many times. Which antigen it targets is not known. Per-base qualities were not stored, and no clone one base away is much larger. These data come from a study of neurological immune-mediated disorders (dated by TCRdb to about 2019). General notes on the study: Peripheral blood TCR-beta repertoires from HTLV-I-associated myelopathy (HAM/TSP) patients, multiple sclerosis patients and healthy controls were compared by UMI-based sequencing. The roughly 99 TCR-beta libraries covered PBMC samples along with longitudinal samples, technical triplicates, and paired sorted CD4+ and CD8+ T-cell subsets. Longitudinal HAM/TSP donors and healthy donors each had 3 time-points at intervals of roughly 3-40 months. Of the 65 to 70 subjects in the cohort, about 14 were HAM/TSP patients, roughly 35 were multiple sclerosis patients, and 20 were healthy controls. Summary of the overall study and its limitations: No identical CDR3 amino acid sequences were found to be shared among expanded clones across subjects, suggesting that TCR-beta repertoires were private in all groups. TCR clonal expansion was highest in HAM/TSP patients and lowest in MS patients, with MS patients falling below even healthy controls.

cDNA was synthesized by template-switch 5'RACE using a primer with a 10-nucleotide random unique molecular identifier that tagged each TCR transcript. Every sequencing run yielded over 200 million TCR-beta sequences covering 15-18 subjects. The RNeasy kit was used to extract total RNA. The KAPA Real-time Library Amplification kit was used to amplify TCR-beta VDJ regions with primers targeting the TCR constant region and the 5'RACE anchor. Sample indexes and Illumina adaptors were added in a first PCR, and a second PCR then increased library yield. The roughly 650 bp TCR product was size-selected on a 2% E-gel SizeSelection system after Ampure bead purification. Library quality was checked on a Bioanalyzer, concentration was measured with Qubit, and libraries were quantified with the Kapa Library Quantification kit before pooling. Paired-end 2 x 150 bp sequencing of the libraries was performed on an Illumina HiSeq 2500. To increase sequence diversity, roughly 24-30% phiX was spiked into each library pool. The original methods were these. The UMI-based MiGEC pipeline processed quality-filtered reads and removed over 80% of raw TCR sequences during error correction. VDJ genes were aligned to IMGT germline references, and clonotypes were defined by unique CDR3 amino acid sequence plus V-J genes. VDJtools evaluated clonal expansion, Shannon diversity and CDR3 relatedness (CalcPairwiseDistances, ClusterSamples); CLCbio workbench built phylogenetic trees. A clone was classed as expanded if it had 8 or more unique UMIs, a cutoff based on coefficient-of-variation modelling across technical triplicates. Through fastp at Q25 and MiXCR, TCRdb rebuilt clones from the public reads, retaining in-frame beta chains. Entries are consolidated by CDR3 protein sequence, retaining the most common genes and DNA. What appears here as the V and J calls and clone size reflects TCRdb's work, not the paper's. The sample profile shows tens of thousands of distinct CDR3 sequences; 8% to 10% of them were found once. 1.6% of the sample is taken by the ten largest.

What this sample's time point label stands for: longitudinal time-point 1 (baseline). Blood bank volunteers in Maryland, USA served as the healthy controls. Unsorted PBMC libraries were generated from 2 million PBMCs stored in RNAlater at -80 °C until RNA extraction. Peripheral blood underwent Ficoll-Hypaque density gradient centrifugation to isolate PBMCs, which were then cryopreserved in liquid nitrogen. V and J lose 2 bases and 8 bases, and a span of 8 bases separates them. Measured from the cysteine to the phenylalanine, the CDR3 is 12 residues long. Only the CDR3 part of the read is kept: 36 bases, read in frame from the first base.

This TCR was sampled from a woman between 40 and 50 years old in good health. Sequencing used PBMCs. Rearrangement joined TRBV12-3 or TRBV12-4 to TRBJ2-3, and TRBD1 may be the D gene, going by 7 matching bases. In nucleotides, the sequence is TGTGCCAGCAGTTTACAGGGGGGTACGCAGTATTTT. Translation gives CASSLQGGTQYF.